The rows below give T cell receptor beta chains drawn from one sample of a study of blood T cell repertoires in COVID-19. Repertoires were generated with immunoSEQ multiplex PCR, while TCRdb's copy carries only in-frame clones and drops some. The sample holds some 200,000 clones; about 88% are singletons and the top ten take approximately 15%. Sequenced sample: peripheral blood. The receptors were sampled from a young man with active or convalescent COVID-19. Each CDR3 is given with its conserved first and last residue. A D gene is named only where the DNA matches it firmly. Some rows mark clone size as missing; the rest say once, few, many or name a class of expanded clone.

>-|TRBJ2-5|TRBD1|TRBV19
TGTGCCAGTAGGGGCAGGGACAGGGCGGGCGAGACCCAGTACTTC
CASRGRDRAGETQYF
>-|TRBJ2-7|-|TRBV27
TGTGCCAGCAGTTTAATCCCAGCGGCGCCGGGGGAGCAGTACTTC
CASSLIPAAPGEQYF
>-|TRBJ1-5|-|TRBV24-1
TGTGCCACCAGACAGGCGAGCAATCAGCCCCAGCATTTT
CATRQASNQPQHF
>-|TRBJ1-4|TRBD1|TRBV10-3
TGTGCCATCAGTGAGTCCAACAAACCCGCTGACAGGGCGCCCGATAGGGTGTTTTTT
CAISESNKPADRAPDRVFF
>-|TRBJ2-2|-|TRBV7-3
TGTGCCAGCAGCTTAAGTCTGTGGCCCCCAGCGGGCACCGGGGAGCTGTTTTTT
CASSLSLWPPAGTGELFF
>-|TRBJ1-4|-|TRBV29-1
TGCAGCTTCCGACAGGAGATGCAGGAAAAACTGTTTTTT
CSFRQEMQEKLFF
>-|TRBJ1-5|-|TRBV24-1
TGTGCCAGAAGGGGTGGCAATCAGCCCCAGCATTTT
CARRGGNQPQHF
>-|TRBJ2-3|TRBD1|TRBV29-1
TGCAGCGTTGTAGCCAGGGGGACAGATACGCAGTATTTT
CSVVARGTDTQYF
>-|TRBJ2-7|-|TRBV12-3/TRBV12-4
TGTGCCAGCCGTAGCGGCTCCTACGAGCAGTACTTC
CASRSGSYEQYF
>few|TRBJ2-1|TRBD2|TRBV25-1
TGTGCCAGCAGTGAAACGCTGACTAGCGGGAGAGGAGGTGAGCAGTTCTTC
CASSETLTSGRGGEQFF
>-|TRBJ2-3|TRBD2|TRBV4-1
TGCGCCAGCAGCTTACTAGCGGACACAGATACGCAGTATTTT
CASSLLADTDTQYF
>once|TRBJ1-6|-|TRBV2
TGTGCCAGCAGCTCACAGGGATCGTATAATTCACCCCTCCACTTT
CASSSQGSYNSPLHF
>-|TRBJ1-2|TRBD1|TRBV19
TGTGCCAGTAGTATCCCAGGGGGAAACTATGGCTACACCTTC
CASSIPGGNYGYTF
>-|TRBJ2-1|-|TRBV11-2
TGTGCCAGCAGATTTCAGGGGTCCTCTACCTACAATGAGCAGTTCTTC
CASRFQGSSTYNEQFF
>-|TRBJ1-1|-|TRBV3-1/TRBV3-2
TGTGCCAGCAGCCAAGTGCAGGCCTCGGAAGCTTTCTTT
CASSQVQASEAFF
>-|TRBJ1-1|-|TRBV28
TGTGCCAGCATCAAAGGACAGATCATGAACACTGAAGCTTTCTTT
CASIKGQIMNTEAFF
>-|TRBJ1-5|-|TRBV24-1
TGTGCCACCAGTGATTACGCGGGCTCTCAGCCCCAGCATTTT
CATSDYAGSQPQHF
>-|TRBJ2-7|TRBD2|TRBV30
TGTGCCTGTACCGTCCCGGGGGGCTACGAGCAGTACTTC
CACTVPGGYEQYF
>-|TRBJ2-5|-|TRBV5-3
TGTGCCAGAAGCTGGGGACTCCTGCAAGAGACCCAGTACTTC
CARSWGLLQETQYF